These T cell receptor beta chains were read from a single sample in a study of T cell responses to AZD1222 COVID-19 vaccine. TCRdb keeps only in-frame clones here, not all; method: immunoSEQ multiplex PCR. The repertoire holds 100,000 to 150,000 clones, with roughly 90% as singletons. The sequenced sample was peripheral blood, obtained on day 0 of AZD1222 vaccination. Receptor source: an adult in good health. The CDR3 runs from the conserved cysteine through the conserved F or W. The order of the fields is V gene, clone size, J gene, D gene, CDR3 protein, CDR3 DNA. A D gene is named only where the DNA matches it firmly. Only part of the rows carry a size: once, few, many, or a class if the clone is expanded.

V: TRBV7-3; size: .; J: TRBJ1-1; D: .; CDR3: CASSPYGLTEAFF; DNA: TGTGCCAGCAGCCCCTACGGGTTAACTGAAGCTTTCTTT
V: TRBV6-4; size: .; J: TRBJ2-1; D: .; CDR3: CASSDEVDNEQFF; DNA: TGTGCCAGCAGTGACGAGGTGGACAATGAGCAGTTCTTC
V: TRBV6-1; size: few; J: TRBJ2-7; D: TRBD1; CDR3: CASSENSDRAVYEQYF; DNA: TGTGCCAGCAGTGAAAACTCAGACAGGGCCGTCTACGAGCAGTACTTC
V: TRBV19; size: once; J: TRBJ1-3; D: .; CDR3: CASHLGLFSGNTIYF; DNA: TGTGCCAGCCACCTGGGGCTGTTCTCTGGAAACACCATATATTTT
V: TRBV24-1; size: .; J: TRBJ1-3; D: .; CDR3: CATRPEAGNTIYF; DNA: TGTGCCACCAGGCCCGAGGCTGGAAACACCATATATTTT
V: TRBV19; size: .; J: TRBJ2-3; D: TRBD1; CDR3: CASSPGTGVADTQYF; DNA: TGTGCCAGTAGTCCGGGGACAGGGGTCGCAGATACGCAGTATTTT
V: TRBV28; size: .; J: TRBJ1-5; D: TRBD1; CDR3: CASITGQGKRNQPQHF; DNA: TGTGCCAGCATAACAGGACAGGGGAAGCGCAATCAGCCCCAGCATTTT
V: TRBV7-3; size: .; J: TRBJ1-1; D: .; CDR3: CASSLYGNTEAFF; DNA: TGTGCCAGCAGCTTATACGGGAACACTGAAGCTTTCTTT
V: TRBV6-5; size: .; J: TRBJ2-6; D: .; CDR3: CASSYRSSGANVLTF; DNA: TGTGCCAGCAGTTACCGGAGCTCTGGGGCCAACGTCCTGACTTTC
V: TRBV18; size: .; J: TRBJ2-2; D: TRBD2; CDR3: CASSPPGLAGAGELFF; DNA: TGTGCCAGCTCACCACCCGGACTAGCGGGAGCCGGGGAGCTGTTTTTT
V: TRBV6-2/TRBV6-3; size: few; J: TRBJ2-3; D: TRBD2; CDR3: CASSGTSGTDTQYF; DNA: TGTGCCAGCAGCGGGACTAGCGGCACAGATACGCAGTATTTT
V: TRBV28; size: .; J: TRBJ2-7; D: .; CDR3: CASSLLGAPRDYEQYF; DNA: TGTGCCAGCAGTTTATTAGGCGCCCCCAGGGACTACGAGCAGTACTTC
V: TRBV6-5; size: .; J: TRBJ1-1; D: .; CDR3: CASSYQMNTEAFF; DNA: TGTGCCAGCAGTTATCAGATGAACACTGAAGCTTTCTTT
V: TRBV5-8; size: .; J: TRBJ1-1; D: TRBD1; CDR3: CASSDRTGTGGWNTEAFF; DNA: TGTGCCAGCAGCGATCGTACCGGGACAGGGGGTTGGAACACTGAAGCTTTCTTT
V: TRBV4-2; size: .; J: TRBJ1-5; D: .; CDR3: CASSQVNLGNQPQHF; DNA: TGTGCCAGCAGCCAAGTCAACTTGGGCAATCAGCCCCAGCATTTT
V: TRBV27; size: .; J: TRBJ1-1; D: TRBD1; CDR3: CASSFYRGNTEAFF; DNA: TGTGCCAGCAGTTTCTACAGGGGGAACACTGAAGCTTTCTTT
V: TRBV19; size: .; J: TRBJ1-2; D: .; CDR3: CASSTWDYGYTF; DNA: TGTGCCAGTAGTACATGGGACTATGGCTACACCTTC
V: TRBV7-9; size: .; J: TRBJ2-1; D: TRBD2; CDR3: CASSFPIAGETYNEQFF; DNA: TGTGCCAGCAGCTTCCCTATAGCGGGAGAGACCTACAATGAGCAGTTCTTC
V: TRBV4-2; size: .; J: TRBJ1-2; D: .; CDR3: CASSQDNVGTAEFYGYTF; DNA: TGTGCCAGCAGCCAAGATAATGTAGGGACGGCGGAATTCTATGGCTACACCTTC
V: TRBV19; size: .; J: TRBJ1-1; D: TRBD1; CDR3: CASSTGQGIGEAFF; DNA: TGTGCCAGTAGTACTGGACAGGGGATCGGTGAAGCTTTCTTT
V: TRBV3-1/TRBV3-2; size: .; J: TRBJ2-1; D: .; CDR3: CASSQDIDDEQFF; DNA: TGTGCCAGCAGCCAAGATATCGACGATGAGCAGTTCTTC
V: TRBV15; size: .; J: TRBJ1-2; D: .; CDR3: CATSSEGGRLWGYTF; DNA: TGTGCCACCAGCAGTGAGGGAGGGCGGCTATGGGGCTACACCTTC
V: TRBV19; size: once; J: TRBJ1-5; D: TRBD1; CDR3: CASNQGGQPQHF; DNA: TGTGCCAGTAACCAGGGGGGACAGCCCCAGCATTTT
V: TRBV9; size: .; J: TRBJ2-2; D: TRBD1; CDR3: CASTPGQANTGELFF; DNA: TGTGCCAGCACCCCGGGACAGGCCAACACCGGGGAGCTGTTTTTT
V: TRBV7-2; size: .; J: TRBJ2-7; D: TRBD1; CDR3: CASSLVPRGSYEQYF; DNA: TGTGCCAGCAGCTTAGTGCCCAGGGGGTCCTACGAGCAGTACTTC
V: TRBV19; size: .; J: TRBJ1-2; D: .; CDR3: CASSITIDSPYGYTF; DNA: TGTGCCAGTAGTATAACAATCGACAGTCCCTATGGCTACACCTTC
V: TRBV28; size: .; J: TRBJ2-7; D: TRBD1; CDR3: CASSYYGTGSYEQYF; DNA: TGTGCCAGCAGTTATTATGGGACAGGGAGTTACGAGCAGTACTTC
V: TRBV28; size: few; J: TRBJ2-7; D: TRBD1; CDR3: CASSGTGNAYEQYF; DNA: TGTGCCAGCAGTGGGACAGGGAACGCCTACGAGCAGTACTTC